The 24 T cell receptor beta chains below come from one sample, sequenced in a study of blood T cell repertoires in COVID-19. Generated by immunoSEQ multiplex PCR, the TCRdb table keeps only in-frame clones and is missing some. The table has some 160,000 clones, around 89% seen once. Sequencing was done on a sample of PBMCs or T cells enriched from blood (not recorded which). The receptor set was obtained from a woman aged 45-60 years who had recovered from COVID-19.

The rearrangement uses TRBV6-5 and TRBJ2-1, with D perhaps TRBD1 (6 bases). The germline V gene has CDR1 MNHEY and CDR2 SVGAGI. The CDR3 spans 16 residues. V was pared by 2 bases and J by 6 bases, with 17 bases between. CDR3 sequence (DNA): TGTGCCAGCAGTTACGCCTTCTTACAGGGACCCAATGAGCAGTTCTTC. This gives the protein CASSYAFLQGPNEQFF.

The chain recombines TRBV7-2 with TRBJ2-5; 13 nucleotides align to TRBD2. CDR1 and CDR2 (germline): SGHTA, FQGNSA. This CDR3 has 16 residues. J gave up 3 bases and V 5 bases, and 6 bases lay outside the gene matches. In nucleotides, the CDR3 is TGTGCCAGCAGCCGTCGACTAGCGGGGGGCAAAGAGACCCAGTACTTC. Protein product: CASSRRLAGGKETQYF.

V gene TRBV4-3 combines with J gene TRBJ1-3, with D perhaps matching TRBD1 (6 bases). Trimming took 0 bases from V and 0 from J, leaving 12 bases between them. Germline-derived CDR1 and CDR2 are LGHNA and YSLEER. The CDR3 sequence is 17 residues long. CDR3 protein: CASSQEQGLLSGNTIYF. The CDR3, as DNA: TGCGCCAGCAGCCAAGAACAGGGACTACTCTCTGGAAACACCATATATTTT.

The V gene is TRBV6-5, the J gene TRBJ2-1, with D uncertain. From germline, CDR1 is MNHEY and CDR2 SVGAGI. Trimming took off 6 bases at V and 5 bases at J, with 8 bases between the two ends. The CDR3 is 12 amino acids. The CDR3 region is CASRRPNNEQFF. The DNA of the CDR3 is TGTGCCAGCAGGAGGCCAAACAATGAGCAGTTCTTC.

This chain joins TRBV6-4 and TRBJ2-7; 10 nucleotides agree with TRBD2. Germline-derived CDR1 and CDR2 are MRHNA and SNTAGT. This CDR3 comprises 16 residues. J lost 2 bases, V lost 3 bases, and 7 bases had no gene match. The CDR3 loop is CASSEGPSGGAYEQYF. Written as DNA, the CDR3 is TGTGCCAGCAGTGAGGGTCCAAGCGGGGGGGCCTACGAGCAGTACTTC.

The chain has TRBV7-2 and TRBJ2-5; 8 nucleotides line up with TRBD2. The CDR3 runs 15 residues. Germline V gene sequence: CDR1 SGHTA, CDR2 FQGNSA. V shed 5 bases and J 2 bases; nucleotides not matched to a gene: 7. CDR3 sequence reads: CASSPRGGEQETQYF. The CDR3, as DNA: TGTGCCAGCAGCCCCCGGGGGGGGGAACAAGAGACCCAGTACTTC.

V is TRBV3-1 (or the pseudogene TRBV3-2) and J is TRBJ1-2, with D maybe TRBD1 (6 bases). Trimming shortened V by 1 base and J by 8 bases, and 11 bases separated the two germline ends. Germline-derived CDR1 and CDR2 are LGHDT and YNNKEL (reference sequence). This CDR3 spans 13 amino acids. This CDR3 is CASSQGQGRGYTF. The CDR3 region has the DNA TGTGCCAGCAGCCAAGGCCAGGGGCGAGGCTACACCTTC.

V usage is TRBV11-3 and J usage is TRBJ2-1, with 7 bases that match TRBD1. The CDR3 is 15 residues long. The ends lost 3 bases at V and 4 bases at J; junction bases unmatched: 6. Germline-derived CDR1 and CDR2 are SGHNT and YENEEA. This CDR3 is CASSFSRDSYNEQFF. DNA of the CDR3: TGTGCCAGCAGCTTCTCCCGGGACAGTTACAATGAGCAGTTCTTC.

V gene TRBV24-1 combines with J gene TRBJ1-1; 10 bases map to TRBD1. Per the germline V gene, CDR1 is KGHDR and CDR2 is SFDVKD. The CDR3 has 15 amino acids. Losses at the gene ends were 3 bases for V and 2 bases for J; bases not matched to a gene: 2. The CDR3 spells CATSDATGGNTEAFF. The CDR3, as DNA: TGTGCCACCAGTGATGCGACAGGGGGCAACACTGAAGCTTTCTTT.

This chain uses TRBV6-5 with TRBJ2-1, with a tentative D call TRBD2 (6 bases). V was clipped by 6 bases and J by 0 bases, with 6 bases between them. Germline V gene data show CDR1 as MNHEY and CDR2 as SVGAGI. The CDR3 runs to 13 residues. CDR3 in DNA: TGTGCCAGCAGGGAGGGCTCCTACAATGAGCAGTTCTTC. Encoded protein: CASREGSYNEQFF.

This clone has just a few counts. The chain employs TRBV11-2 and TRBJ1-2, with TRBD1 matching over 8 bases. The trim removed 5 bases at V and 0 bases at J, leaving 14 bases unmatched. From germline, CDR1 is SGHAT and CDR2 FQNNGV. This CDR3 is 18 amino acids long. The CDR3 coding sequence is TGTGCCAGCAGCCCCTGGGTCTCCGACAGGGGCCCTAACTATGGCTACACCTTC. Translating it yields CASSPWVSDRGPNYGYTF.

V gene TRBV12-1 combines with J gene TRBJ1-2. TRBV12-1 is termed a pseudogene. This CDR3 has 15 amino acids. CDR3 DNA sequence: TGTGCCAGCAGCTTGGTTAACCGGGTCCACTATGGCTACACCTTC. As protein: CASSLVNRVHYGYTF.

There are a few counts of this clone. The J gene is TRBJ1-1, the V gene TRBV11-1; 8 nucleotides line up with TRBD1. CDR3 length: 15 amino acids. V shed 4 bases and J 7 bases; nucleotides not matched to a gene: 11. Germline V gene sequence: CDR1 SGHAT, CDR2 FQDESV (reference sequence). CDR3 sequence: CASSSLGTGYYEAFF. In DNA, the CDR3 is TGTGCCAGCAGCTCACTCGGGACAGGATATTATGAAGCTTTCTTT.

V is TRBV19 and J is TRBJ2-7; TRBD2 might be the D (7 bases). V was trimmed by 3 bases and J by 7 bases, leaving 13 bases between them. This CDR3 is built from 13 residues. Per germline, CDR1 LNHDA and CDR2 SQIVND (reference sequence). The CDR3 here is CASSMAGAREQYF. The CDR3 coding sequence is TGTGCCAGTAGTATGGCGGGGGCGAGGGAGCAGTACTTC.

The chain couples TRBV2 to TRBJ2-7; 8 bases fit TRBD2. CDR3 length equals 15 residues. Germline lookup yields CDR1 SNHLY and CDR2 FYNNEI. Germline trimming cut 8 bases from V and 2 bases from J; bases unmatched to any gene: 11. The CDR3 reads CASRRIGLATYEQYF. The CDR3 nucleotides read TGTGCCAGCCGAAGGATTGGACTAGCCACCTACGAGCAGTACTTC. The full variable domain, in which reference TRBV2 and TRBJ2-7 provide the parts outside the CDR3, is EPEVTQTPSHQVTQMGQEVILRCVPISNHLYFYWYRQILGQKVEFLVSFYNNEISEKSEIFDDQFSVERPDGSNFTLKIRSTKLEDSAMYFCASRRIGLATYEQYFGPGTRLTVT.

This chain links TRBV14 with TRBJ1-4; a possible D gene is TRBD1 (5 bases). The CDR3 runs to 15 residues. Trimming stripped 2 bases from V and 8 bases from J, with 15 bases between. Germline CDR1 SGHDN, CDR2 FVKESK. DNA of the CDR3: TGTGCCAGCAGCCAACCTCAGGGCGTGAGGGAAAAACTGTTTTTT. It yields the protein CASSQPQGVREKLFF.

The J gene is TRBJ1-4, the V gene TRBV7-9; 9 bases line up with TRBD1. J was trimmed by 8 bases and V by 8 bases; bases with no gene match: 9. The CDR3 consists of 14 residues. CDR1 and CDR2 (germline): SEHNR, FQNEAQ (reference sequence). CDR3 nucleotides: TGTGCCAGCTCCCCGGGGACAGGGAACGAAAAACTGTTTTTT. It codes for CASSPGTGNEKLFF.

The table lists this clone with a count of one. The rearrangement links TRBV6-5 to TRBJ1-2; tentative D call: TRBD1 (6 bases). Trimming pared 7 bases from V and 7 bases from J, leaving 16 bases between. From germline, CDR1 is MNHEY and CDR2 SVGAGI. There are 13 residues in the CDR3. The CDR3 loop is CASIPRGAGGYTF. DNA for the CDR3: TGTGCCAGCATCCCACGGGGGGCCGGTGGCTACACCTTC.

J is TRBJ2-5 and V is TRBV24-1, with D tentatively TRBD2 (5 bases). Germline V gene data show CDR1 as KGHDR and CDR2 as SFDVKD. The CDR3 has 16 amino acids. The ends were cut back, 4 bases at V and 5 bases at J, with 19 bases in the middle. The CDR3 DNA reads as TGTGCCACCAGTGAGTCGGACGGGAAGCGAGGGGAGACCCAGTACTTC. Translated: CATSESDGKRGETQYF.

The chain recombines TRBV18 with TRBJ1-1, with D possibly TRBD1 on 5 matching bases. Germline-derived CDR1 and CDR2 are KGHSH and LQKENI. CDR3 size: 12 residues. Trimming took 2 bases from V and 9 from J, leaving 10 bases between them. Written as DNA, the CDR3 is TGTGCCAGCTCACCAGTGACAGATAAAGCTTTCTTT. Translated, it gives CASSPVTDKAFF.

The chain is built from TRBV6-5 and TRBJ1-2; no definite D call. CDR1 is MNHEY and CDR2 is SVGAGI in the germline V gene. There are 15 residues in the CDR3. The germline V and J ends were trimmed by 4 bases and 3 bases, with 15 bases remaining between them. CDR3 DNA sequence: TGTGCCAGCAGTTTCCTTTCCGTCGGGGACTATGGCTACACCTTC. It codes for CASSFLSVGDYGYTF.

The V and J genes are TRBV5-8 and TRBJ1-2; no clear D. The germline V gene has CDR1 SGHTS and CDR2 YDEGEE. The V gene lost 4 bases and the J gene lost 4 bases, with 14 bases spanning the gap. This CDR3 region has 14 residues. CDR3 residues: CASSAEQSAYGYTF. DNA for the CDR3: TGTGCCAGCAGCGCGGAGCAGTCCGCCTATGGCTACACCTTC. Supplemented by reference TRBV5-8 and TRBJ1-2, the full variable domain reads EAGVTQSPTHLIKTRGQQATLRCSPISGHTSVYWYQQALGLGLQFLLWYDEGEERNRGNFPPRFSGRQFPNYSSELNVNALELEDSALYLCASSAEQSAYGYTFGSGTRLTVV.

This sequence joins TRBV2 and TRBJ1-6; D remains unclear. There are 14 residues in the CDR3. V was pared by 2 bases and J by 10 bases, with 12 bases between. Germline V gene lookup returns CDR1 SNHLY and CDR2 FYNNEI. The CDR3 nucleotides are TGTGCCAGCAGTGAACAGGTTCTGGGCTCACCCCTCCACTTT. Translation: CASSEQVLGSPLHF.

The chain carries TRBV29-1 and TRBJ1-2; weak D call: TRBD1 (5 bases). V was cut by 5 bases and J by 4 bases, with 23 bases left in between. Germline lookup yields CDR1 SQVTM and CDR2 ANQGSEA. The CDR3 has 16 amino acids. For the CDR3, the DNA is TGCAGCGTTTTGCCTCGGGGCGGGAGAAGGGGCTATGGCTACACCTTC. It encodes CSVLPRGGRRGYGYTF.